This T cell receptor (beta chain) was captured in a study of blood T cell repertoires in COVID-19. About the research overall: Spain, Italy and the United States supplied samples that represented acute and convalescent COVID-19.

CDR3 size: 11 residues. Trimming took off 4 bases at V and 13 bases at J, with 13 bases between the two ends. Germline assignment: CDR1 SGHTA and CDR2 FQGNSA. Authors' methods: Reference gene primer amplification yielded estimated nucleated cell counts. Profiling relied on immunoSEQ multiplex PCR, and the TCRdb table lists in-frame clones only, not all of them. V and J calls and clone size follow that table, whereas D and trimming were derived from the DNA. This table holds 200,000 to 250,000 clones, over 75% found once. The J gene is TRBJ1-2, the V gene TRBV7-2, with unresolved D. This receptor was taken from a woman in her forties who had recovered from COVID-19. Sequenced: peripheral blood. CDR3 sequence: CASSSSSRATF. Here the CDR3 DNA reads TGTGCCAGCAGCTCGTCATCGAGGGCCACCTTC. Filled out from reference TRBV7-2 and TRBJ1-2, the complete variable domain reads GAGVSQSPSNKVTEKGKDVELRCDPISGHTALYWYRQSLGQGLEFLIYFQGNSAPDKSGLPSDRFSAERTGGSVSTLTIQRTQQEDSAVYLCASSSSSRATFGSGTRLTVV.